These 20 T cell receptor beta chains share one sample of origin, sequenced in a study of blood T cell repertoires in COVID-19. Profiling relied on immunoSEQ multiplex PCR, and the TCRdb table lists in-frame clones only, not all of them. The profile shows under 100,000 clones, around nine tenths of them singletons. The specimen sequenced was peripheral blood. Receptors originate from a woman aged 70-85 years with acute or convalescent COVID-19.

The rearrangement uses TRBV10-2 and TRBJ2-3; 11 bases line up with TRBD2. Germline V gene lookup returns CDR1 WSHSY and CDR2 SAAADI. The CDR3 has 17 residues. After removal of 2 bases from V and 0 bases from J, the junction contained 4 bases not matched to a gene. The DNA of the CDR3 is TGCGCCAGCAGTGAGCGACTAGCGGGGACGAGCACAGATACGCAGTATTTT. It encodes CASSERLAGTSTDTQYF.

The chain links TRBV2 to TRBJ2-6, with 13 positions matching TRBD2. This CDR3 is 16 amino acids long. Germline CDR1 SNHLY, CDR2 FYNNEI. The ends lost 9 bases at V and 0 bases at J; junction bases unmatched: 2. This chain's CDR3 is CASRTSGGSGANVLTF. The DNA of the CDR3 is TGTGCCAGTCGGACTAGCGGGGGCTCTGGGGCCAACGTCCTGACTTTC.

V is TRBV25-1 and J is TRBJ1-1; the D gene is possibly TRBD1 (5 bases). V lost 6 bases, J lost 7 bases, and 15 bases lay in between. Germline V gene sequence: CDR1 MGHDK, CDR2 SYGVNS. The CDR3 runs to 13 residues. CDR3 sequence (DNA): TGTGCCAGCAGGGGCCACCGGGGGGGTGAAGCTTTCTTT. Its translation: CASRGHRGGEAFF.

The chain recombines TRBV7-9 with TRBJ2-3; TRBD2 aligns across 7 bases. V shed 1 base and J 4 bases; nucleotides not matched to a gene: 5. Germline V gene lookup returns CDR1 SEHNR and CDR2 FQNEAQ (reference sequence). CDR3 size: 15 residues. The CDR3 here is CASSLVLGGADTQYF. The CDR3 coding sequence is TGTGCCAGCAGCTTAGTTCTTGGGGGGGCAGATACGCAGTATTTT. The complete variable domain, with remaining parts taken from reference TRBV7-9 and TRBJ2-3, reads DTGVSQNPRHKITKRGQNVTFRCDPISEHNRLYWYRQTLGQGPEFLTYFQNEAQLEKSRLLSDRFSAERPKGSFSTLEIQRTEQGDSAMYLCASSLVLGGADTQYFGPGTRLTVL.

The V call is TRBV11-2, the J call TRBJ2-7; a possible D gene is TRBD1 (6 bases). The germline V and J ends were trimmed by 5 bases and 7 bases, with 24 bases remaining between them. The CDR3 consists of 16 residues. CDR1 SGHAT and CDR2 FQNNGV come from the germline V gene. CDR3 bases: TGTGCCAGCAGCCCCCTACGGGGACCGGGACAAGGAGAGCAGTACGTC. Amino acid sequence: CASSPLRGPGQGEQYV.

CDR3 in amino acids: CASSFLQGKVTDTQYF. CDR3 DNA sequence: TGTGCCAGCAGTTTTCTACAGGGGAAAGTCACAGATACGCAGTATTTT. The chain carries TRBV27 and TRBJ2-3, with 7 bases identical to TRBD1. Unmatched junction bases numbered 8, after V lost 3 bases and J lost 2 bases. The CDR3 is 16 amino acids. The germline gives CDR1 MNHEY, CDR2 SMNVEV (reference sequence).

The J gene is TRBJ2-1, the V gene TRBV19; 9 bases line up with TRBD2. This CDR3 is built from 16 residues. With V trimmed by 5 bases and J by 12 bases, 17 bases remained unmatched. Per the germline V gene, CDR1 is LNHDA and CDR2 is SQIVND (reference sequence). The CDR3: CASSLPPTSGLPVQFF. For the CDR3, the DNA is TGTGCCAGTAGTCTCCCCCCGACTAGCGGCCTCCCTGTGCAGTTCTTC.

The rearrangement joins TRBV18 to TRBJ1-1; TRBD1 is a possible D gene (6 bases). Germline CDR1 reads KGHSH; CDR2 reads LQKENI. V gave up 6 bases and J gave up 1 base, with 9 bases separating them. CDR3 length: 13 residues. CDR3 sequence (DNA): TGTGCCAGCTCGGGACAAGAGAACACTGAAGCTTTCTTT. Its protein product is CASSGQENTEAFF.

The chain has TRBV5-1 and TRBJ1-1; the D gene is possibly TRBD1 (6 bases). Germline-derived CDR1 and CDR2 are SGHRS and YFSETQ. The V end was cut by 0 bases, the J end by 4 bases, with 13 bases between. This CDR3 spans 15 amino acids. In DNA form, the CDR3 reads TGCGCCAGCAGCTTGGAGGGGGGGGCTGGCACTGAAGCTTTCTTT. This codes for CASSLEGGAGTEAFF.

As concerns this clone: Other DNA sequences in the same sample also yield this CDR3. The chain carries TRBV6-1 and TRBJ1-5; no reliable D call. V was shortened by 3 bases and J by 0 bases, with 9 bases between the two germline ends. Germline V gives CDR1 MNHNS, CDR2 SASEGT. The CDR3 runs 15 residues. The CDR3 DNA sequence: TGTGCCAGCAGTGAGAGAGGGAATAGCAATCAGCCCCAGCATTTT. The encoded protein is CASSERGNSNQPQHF.

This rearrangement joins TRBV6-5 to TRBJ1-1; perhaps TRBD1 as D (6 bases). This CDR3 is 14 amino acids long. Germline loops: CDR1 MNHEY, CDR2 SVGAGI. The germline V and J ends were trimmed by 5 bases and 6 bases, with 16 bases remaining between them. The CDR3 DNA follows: TGTGCCAGCAGTAAGGCCCCACGGACAGCTGAAGCTTTCTTT. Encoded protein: CASSKAPRTAEAFF.

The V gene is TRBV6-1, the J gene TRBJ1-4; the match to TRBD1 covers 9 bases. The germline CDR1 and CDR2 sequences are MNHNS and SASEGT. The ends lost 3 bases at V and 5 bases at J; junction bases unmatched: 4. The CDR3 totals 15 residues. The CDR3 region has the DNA TGTGCCAGCAGTGATGGGACAGGGAGAAATGAAAAACTGTTTTTT. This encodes CASSDGTGRNEKLFF.

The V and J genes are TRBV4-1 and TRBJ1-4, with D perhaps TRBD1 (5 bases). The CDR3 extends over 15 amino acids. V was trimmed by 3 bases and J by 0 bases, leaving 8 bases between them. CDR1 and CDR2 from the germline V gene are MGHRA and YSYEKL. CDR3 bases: TGCGCCAGCAGCCAGGGACTTGCAACTAATGAAAAACTGTTTTTT. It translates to CASSQGLATNEKLFF.

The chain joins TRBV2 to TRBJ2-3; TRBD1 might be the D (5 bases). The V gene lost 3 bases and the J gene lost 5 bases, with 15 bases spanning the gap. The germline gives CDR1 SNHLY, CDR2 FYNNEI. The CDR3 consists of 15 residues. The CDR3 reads CASSEQGISQDTQYF. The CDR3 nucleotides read TGTGCCAGCAGTGAGCAGGGTATCAGTCAAGATACGCAGTATTTT.

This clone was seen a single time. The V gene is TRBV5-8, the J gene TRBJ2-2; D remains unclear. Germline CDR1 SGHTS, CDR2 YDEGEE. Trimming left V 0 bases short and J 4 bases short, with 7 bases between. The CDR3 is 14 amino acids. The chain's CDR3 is CASSLVLVTGELFF. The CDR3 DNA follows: TGTGCCAGCAGCTTGGTACTGGTCACCGGGGAGCTGTTTTTT.

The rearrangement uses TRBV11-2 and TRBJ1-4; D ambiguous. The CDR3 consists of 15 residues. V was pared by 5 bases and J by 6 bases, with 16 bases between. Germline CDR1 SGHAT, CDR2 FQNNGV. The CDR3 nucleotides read TGTGCCAGCAGCCCGGACGGACTGAGGGATGAAAAACTGTTTTTT. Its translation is CASSPDGLRDEKLFF.

CDR3 region: CASSPGSVRIGATGNTIYF. In DNA form, the CDR3 reads TGTGCCAGCAGTCCCGGATCAGTGAGGATAGGGGCAACTGGAAACACCATATATTTT. V gene TRBV5-6 combines with J gene TRBJ1-3; a weak D match, TRBD1 (5 bases). V was trimmed by 5 bases and J by 2 bases, leaving 26 bases between them. Germline V gene sequence: CDR1 SGHDT, CDR2 YYEEEE. The CDR3 totals 19 residues. The complete variable domain, with remaining parts taken from reference TRBV5-6 and TRBJ1-3, reads DAGVTQSPTHLIKTRGQQVTLRCSPKSGHDTVSWYQQALGQGPQFIFQYYEEEERQRGNFPDRFSGHQFPNYSSELNVNALLLGDSALYLCASSPGSVRIGATGNTIYFGEGSWLTVV.

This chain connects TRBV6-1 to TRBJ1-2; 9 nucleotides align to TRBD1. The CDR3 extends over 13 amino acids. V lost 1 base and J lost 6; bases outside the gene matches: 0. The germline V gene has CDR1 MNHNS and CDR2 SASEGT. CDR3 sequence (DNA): TGTGCCAGCAGTGAAGGGACAGGGGATGGCTACACCTTC. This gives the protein CASSEGTGDGYTF.

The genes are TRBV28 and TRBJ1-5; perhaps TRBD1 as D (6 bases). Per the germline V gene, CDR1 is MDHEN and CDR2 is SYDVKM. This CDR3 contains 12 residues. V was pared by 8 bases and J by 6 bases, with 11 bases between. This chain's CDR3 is CASFQGGQPQHF. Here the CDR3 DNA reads TGTGCCAGCTTCCAAGGGGGTCAGCCCCAGCATTTT.

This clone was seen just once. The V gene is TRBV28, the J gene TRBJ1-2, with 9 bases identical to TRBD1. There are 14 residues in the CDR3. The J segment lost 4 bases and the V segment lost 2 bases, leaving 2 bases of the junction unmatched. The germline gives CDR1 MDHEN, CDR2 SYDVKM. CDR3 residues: CASSLTTGGYGYTF. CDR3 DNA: TGTGCCAGCAGTTTAACGACAGGGGGCTATGGCTACACCTTC.